This T cell receptor beta chain was captured by sequencing in a study of cytomegalovirus exposure and HLA in healthy donors. The V gene's germline CDR1 is SGHTA and CDR2 FQGNSA. Trimming at V came to 1 base and at J to 7 bases, leaving 7 bases not matched to a gene. CDR3 length: 15 amino acids. Both 60 Vbeta primers and 13 Jbeta primers went into the PCR. Original processing methods: Later work found 65 million to 100 million unique TCR beta chains, with about 10 million shared. Produced via immunoSEQ multiplex PCR; TCRdb's table is partial and in-frame only. The DNA gave D and trimming, while V, J and clone size come from that table. The sample yields roughly 140,000 clones, 82% seen once.

V gene TRBV7-2 combines with J gene TRBJ1-1; 9 positions match TRBD1. Source material: PBMCs. The TCR originated in a male donor in good health and CMV-seronegative. CDR3 nucleotide sequence: TGTGCCAGCAGCTTAGTTGGGGGACAGGGATATGAAGCTTTCTTT. This sequence encodes CASSLVGGQGYEAFF.